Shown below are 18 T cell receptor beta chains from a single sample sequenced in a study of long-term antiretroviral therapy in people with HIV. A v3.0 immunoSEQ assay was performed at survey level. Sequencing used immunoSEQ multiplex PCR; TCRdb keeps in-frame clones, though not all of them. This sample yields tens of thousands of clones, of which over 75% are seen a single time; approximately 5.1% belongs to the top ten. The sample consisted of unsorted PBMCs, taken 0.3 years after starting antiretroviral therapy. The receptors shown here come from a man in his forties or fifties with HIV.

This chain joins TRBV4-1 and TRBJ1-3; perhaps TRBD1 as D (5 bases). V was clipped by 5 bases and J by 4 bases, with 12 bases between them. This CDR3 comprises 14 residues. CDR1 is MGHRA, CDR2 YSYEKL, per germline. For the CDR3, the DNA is TGCGCCAGCAGCTTGGGGCAGTCAGGAAACACCATATATTTT. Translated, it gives CASSLGQSGNTIYF.

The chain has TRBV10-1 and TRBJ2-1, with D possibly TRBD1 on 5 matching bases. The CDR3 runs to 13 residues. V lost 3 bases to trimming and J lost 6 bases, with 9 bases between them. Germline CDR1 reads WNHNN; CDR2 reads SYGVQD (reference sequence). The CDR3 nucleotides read TGCGCCAGCAGTGAAGGGCAGGGCAATGAGCAGTTCTTC. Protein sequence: CASSEGQGNEQFF.

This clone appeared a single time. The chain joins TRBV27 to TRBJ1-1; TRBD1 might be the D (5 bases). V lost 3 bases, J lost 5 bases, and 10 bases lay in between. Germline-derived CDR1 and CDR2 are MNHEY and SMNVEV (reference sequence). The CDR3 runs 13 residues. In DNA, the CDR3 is TGTGCCAGCAGTTTTCGGGGGGGGACTGAAGCTTTCTTT. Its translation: CASSFRGGTEAFF.

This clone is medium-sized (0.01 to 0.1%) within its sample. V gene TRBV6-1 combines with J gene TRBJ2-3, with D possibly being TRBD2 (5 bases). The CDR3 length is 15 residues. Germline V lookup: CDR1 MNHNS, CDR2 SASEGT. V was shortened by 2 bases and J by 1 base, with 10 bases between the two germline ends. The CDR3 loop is CASSETAGGTDTQYF. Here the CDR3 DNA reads TGTGCCAGCAGTGAAACCGCCGGGGGCACAGATACGCAGTATTTT.

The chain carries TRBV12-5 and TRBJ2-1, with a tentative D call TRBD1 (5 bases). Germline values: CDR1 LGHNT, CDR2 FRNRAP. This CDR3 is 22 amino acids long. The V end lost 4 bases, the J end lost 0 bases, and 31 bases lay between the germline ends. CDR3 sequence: CASGYHNPLGLGQGNSYNEQFF. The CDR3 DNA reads TGTGCTAGTGGTTACCATAACCCACTCGGATTAGGGCAGGGAAACTCCTACAATGAGCAGTTCTTC.

The CDR3 DNA reads as TGTGCCAGCAGTATAGGGGACGCGGCAGATACGCAGTATTTT. It codes for CASSIGDAADTQYF. The gene calls are TRBV27 and TRBJ2-3, with D perhaps TRBD1 or TRBD2 (5 bases each). With 5 bases removed from V and 4 bases from J, the gap between germline ends came to 13 bases. CDR3 length: 14 residues. CDR1 and CDR2 (germline): MNHEY, SMNVEV (reference sequence).

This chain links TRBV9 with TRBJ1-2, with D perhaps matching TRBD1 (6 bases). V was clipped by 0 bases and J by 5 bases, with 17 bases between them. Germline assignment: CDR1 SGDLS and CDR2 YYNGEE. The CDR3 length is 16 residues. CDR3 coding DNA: TGTGCCAGCAGCGTAGCTGCGGGGGGCGCGGGGTATGGCTACACCTTC. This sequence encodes CASSVAAGGAGYGYTF.

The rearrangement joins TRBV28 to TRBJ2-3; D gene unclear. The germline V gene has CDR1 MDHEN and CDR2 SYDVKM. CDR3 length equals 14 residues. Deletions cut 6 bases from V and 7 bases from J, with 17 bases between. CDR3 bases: TGTGCCAGCAGCCAACCCCTCCATTCATATACGCAGTATTTT. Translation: CASSQPLHSYTQYF.

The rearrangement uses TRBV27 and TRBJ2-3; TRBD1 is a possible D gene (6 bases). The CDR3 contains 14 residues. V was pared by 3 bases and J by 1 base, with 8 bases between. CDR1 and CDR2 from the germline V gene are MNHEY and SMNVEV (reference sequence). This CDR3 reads CASSFRQGTDTQYF. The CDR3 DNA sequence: TGTGCCAGCAGTTTCAGACAGGGCACAGATACGCAGTATTTT.

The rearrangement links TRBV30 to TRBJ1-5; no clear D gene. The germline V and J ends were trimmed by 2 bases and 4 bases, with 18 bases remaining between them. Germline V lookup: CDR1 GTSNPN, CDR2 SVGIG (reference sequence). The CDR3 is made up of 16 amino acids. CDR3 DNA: TGTGCCTGGAGTCCCTCCCGAGGATTGCGGAATCAGCCCCAGCATTTT. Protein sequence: CAWSPSRGLRNQPQHF.

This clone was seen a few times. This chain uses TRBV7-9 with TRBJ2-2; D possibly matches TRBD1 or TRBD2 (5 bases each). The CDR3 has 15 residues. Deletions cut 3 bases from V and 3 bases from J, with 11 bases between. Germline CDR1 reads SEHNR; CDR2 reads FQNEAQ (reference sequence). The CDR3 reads CASSLRGDHTGELFF. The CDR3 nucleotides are TGTGCCAGCAGCTTGCGAGGGGACCACACCGGGGAGCTGTTTTTT.

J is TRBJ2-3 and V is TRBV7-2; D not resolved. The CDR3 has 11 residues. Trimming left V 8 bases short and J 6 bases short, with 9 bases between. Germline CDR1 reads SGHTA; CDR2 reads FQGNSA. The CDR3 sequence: CASFKGDTQYF. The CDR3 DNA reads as TGTGCCAGCTTCAAGGGCGATACGCAGTATTTT.

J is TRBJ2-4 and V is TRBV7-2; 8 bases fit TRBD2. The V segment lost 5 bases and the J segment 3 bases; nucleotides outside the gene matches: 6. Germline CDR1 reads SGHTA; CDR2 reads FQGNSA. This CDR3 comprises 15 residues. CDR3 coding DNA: TGTGCCAGCAGCCCGGGGGGGGCGGTCAAAAACATTCAGTACTTC. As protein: CASSPGGAVKNIQYF.

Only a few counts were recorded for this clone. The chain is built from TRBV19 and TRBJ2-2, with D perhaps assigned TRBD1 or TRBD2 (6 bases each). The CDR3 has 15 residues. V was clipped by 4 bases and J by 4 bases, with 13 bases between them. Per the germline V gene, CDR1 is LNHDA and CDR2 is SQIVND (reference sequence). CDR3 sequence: CASSTPGGRTGELFF. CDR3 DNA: TGTGCCAGTAGTACCCCCGGGGGCCGCACCGGGGAGCTGTTTTTT.

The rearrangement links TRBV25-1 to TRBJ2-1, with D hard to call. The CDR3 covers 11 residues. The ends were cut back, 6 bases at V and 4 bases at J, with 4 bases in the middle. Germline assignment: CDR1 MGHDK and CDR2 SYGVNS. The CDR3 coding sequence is TGTGCCAGCAGCTATTACAATGAGCAGTTCTTC. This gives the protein CASSYYNEQFF.

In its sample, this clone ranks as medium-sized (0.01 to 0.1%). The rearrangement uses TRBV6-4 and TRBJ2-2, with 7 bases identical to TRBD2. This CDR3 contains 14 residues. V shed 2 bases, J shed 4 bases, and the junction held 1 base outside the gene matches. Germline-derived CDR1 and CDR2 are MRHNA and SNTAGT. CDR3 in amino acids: CASSDASGTGELFF. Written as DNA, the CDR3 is TGTGCCAGCAGTGACGCTAGCGGCACCGGGGAGCTGTTTTTT.

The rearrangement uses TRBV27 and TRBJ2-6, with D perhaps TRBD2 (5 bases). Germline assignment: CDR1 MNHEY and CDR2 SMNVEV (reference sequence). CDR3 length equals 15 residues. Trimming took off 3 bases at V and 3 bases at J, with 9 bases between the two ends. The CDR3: CASSFGGFGANVLTF. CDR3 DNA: TGTGCCAGCAGTTTCGGAGGATTTGGGGCCAACGTCCTGACTTTC.

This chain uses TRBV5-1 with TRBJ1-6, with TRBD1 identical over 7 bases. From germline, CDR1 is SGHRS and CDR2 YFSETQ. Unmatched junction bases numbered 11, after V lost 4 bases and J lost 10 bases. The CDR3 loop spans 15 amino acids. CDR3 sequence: CASSPTEGAGSPLHF. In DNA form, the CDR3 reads TGCGCCAGCAGCCCTACAGAGGGGGCAGGATCACCCCTCCACTTT.